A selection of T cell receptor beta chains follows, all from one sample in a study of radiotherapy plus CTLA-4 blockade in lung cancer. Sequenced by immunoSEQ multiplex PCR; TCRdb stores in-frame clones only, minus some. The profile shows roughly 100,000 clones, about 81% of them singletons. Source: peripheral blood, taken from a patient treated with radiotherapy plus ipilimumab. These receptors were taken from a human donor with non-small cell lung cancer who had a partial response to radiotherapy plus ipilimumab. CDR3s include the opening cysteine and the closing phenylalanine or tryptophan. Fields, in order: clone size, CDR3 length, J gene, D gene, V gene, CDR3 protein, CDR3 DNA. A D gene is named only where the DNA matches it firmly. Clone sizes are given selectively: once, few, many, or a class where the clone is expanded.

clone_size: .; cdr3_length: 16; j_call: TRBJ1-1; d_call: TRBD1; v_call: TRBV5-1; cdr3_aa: CASSWTDRRVNTEAFF; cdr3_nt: TGCGCCAGCAGCTGGACGGACAGGCGCGTGAACACTGAAGCTTTCTTT
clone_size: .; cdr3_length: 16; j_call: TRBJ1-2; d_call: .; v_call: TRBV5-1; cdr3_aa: CASSLGGQEANYGYTF; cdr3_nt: TGCGCCAGCAGCTTGGGGGGACAAGAAGCTAACTATGGCTACACCTTC
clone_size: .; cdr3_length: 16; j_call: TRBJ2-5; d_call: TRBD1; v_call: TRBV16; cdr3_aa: CASSQGQGAIQETQYF; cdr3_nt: TGTGCCAGCAGCCAAGGGCAGGGGGCAATTCAAGAGACCCAGTACTTC
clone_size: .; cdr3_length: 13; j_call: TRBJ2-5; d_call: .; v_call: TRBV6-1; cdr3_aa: CASSEGHTGTQYF; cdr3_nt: TGTGCCAGCAGTGAGGGACATACCGGGACCCAGTACTTC
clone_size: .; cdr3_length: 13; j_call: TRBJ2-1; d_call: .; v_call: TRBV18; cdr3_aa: CASSSPSRNEQFF; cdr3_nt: TGTGCCAGCTCGTCCCCTAGCCGCAATGAGCAGTTCTTC
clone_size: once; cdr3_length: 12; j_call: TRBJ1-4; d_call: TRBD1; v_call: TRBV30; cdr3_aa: CAWRGDREALEF; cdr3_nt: TGTGCCTGGAGGGGGGACAGGGAGGCTCTCGAGTTT
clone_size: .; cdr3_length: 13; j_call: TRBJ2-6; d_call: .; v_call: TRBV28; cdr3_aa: CASSFQGANVLTF; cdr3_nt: TGTGCCAGCAGTTTCCAAGGGGCCAACGTCCTGACTTTC
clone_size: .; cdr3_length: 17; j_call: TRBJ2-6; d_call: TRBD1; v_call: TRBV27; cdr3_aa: CASSPGQGYSGANVLTF; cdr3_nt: TGTGCCAGCAGTCCAGGACAGGGTTACTCTGGGGCCAACGTCCTGACTTTC
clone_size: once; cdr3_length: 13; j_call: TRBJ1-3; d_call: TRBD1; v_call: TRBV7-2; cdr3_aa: CASSLDRGNTIYF; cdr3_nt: TGTGCCAGCAGCTTAGACAGGGGTAACACCATATATTTT
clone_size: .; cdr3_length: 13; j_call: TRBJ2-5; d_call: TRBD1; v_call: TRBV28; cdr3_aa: CASRQGQVETQYF; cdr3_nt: TGTGCCAGTCGACAGGGGCAGGTGGAGACCCAGTACTTC
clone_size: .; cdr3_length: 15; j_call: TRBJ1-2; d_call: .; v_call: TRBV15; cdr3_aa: CATSRLIYTGHGYTF; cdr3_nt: TGTGCCACCAGCAGACTTATTTACACAGGGCACGGCTACACCTTC
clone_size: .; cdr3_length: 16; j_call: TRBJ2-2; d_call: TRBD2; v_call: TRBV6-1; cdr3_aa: CASSEVGLAGTGELFF; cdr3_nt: TGTGCCAGCAGTGAAGTGGGACTAGCGGGCACCGGGGAGCTGTTTTTT
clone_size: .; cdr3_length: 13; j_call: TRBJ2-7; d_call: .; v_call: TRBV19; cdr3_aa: CASSRGGSYEQYF; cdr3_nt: TGTGCCAGTAGTCGCGGAGGGAGCTACGAGCAGTACTTC
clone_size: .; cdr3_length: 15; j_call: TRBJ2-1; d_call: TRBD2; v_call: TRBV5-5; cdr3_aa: CASTFSGRNGNEQFF; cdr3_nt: TGTGCCAGCACCTTTAGCGGGAGAAATGGCAATGAGCAGTTCTTC
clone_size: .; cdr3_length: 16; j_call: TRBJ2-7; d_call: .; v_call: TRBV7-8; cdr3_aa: CASSLAARGDGYEQYF; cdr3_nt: TGTGCCAGCAGCTTAGCGGCAAGGGGCGATGGCTACGAGCAGTACTTC
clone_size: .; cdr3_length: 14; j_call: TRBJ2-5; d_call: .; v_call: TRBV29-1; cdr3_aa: CSVEGGALGETQYF; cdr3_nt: TGCAGCGTTGAAGGCGGGGCCTTAGGAGAGACCCAGTACTTC
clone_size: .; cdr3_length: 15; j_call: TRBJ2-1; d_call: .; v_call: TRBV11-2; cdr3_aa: CASSSARAGYNEQFF; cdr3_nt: TGTGCCAGCAGCAGCGCCCGCGCGGGGTACAATGAGCAGTTCTTC
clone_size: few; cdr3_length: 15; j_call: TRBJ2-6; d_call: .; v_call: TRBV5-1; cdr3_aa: CASSFGASGANVLTF; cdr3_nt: TGCGCCAGCAGCTTTGGGGCCTCTGGGGCCAACGTCCTGACTTTC
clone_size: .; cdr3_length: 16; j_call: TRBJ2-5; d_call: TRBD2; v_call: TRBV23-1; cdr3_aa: CASSPFPQGGRETQYF; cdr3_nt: TGCGCCAGCAGTCCATTTCCTCAAGGCGGGAGGGAGACCCAGTACTTC
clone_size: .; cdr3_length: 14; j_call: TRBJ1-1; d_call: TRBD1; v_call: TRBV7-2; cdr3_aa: CASSGQGGTTEAFF; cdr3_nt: TGTGCCAGCAGCGGTCAGGGGGGAACAACTGAAGCTTTCTTT
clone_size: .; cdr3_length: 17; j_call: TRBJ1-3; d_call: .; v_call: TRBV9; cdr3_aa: CASSVAPPGGSGNTIYF; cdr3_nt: TGTGCCAGCAGCGTAGCTCCCCCAGGAGGCTCTGGAAACACCATATATTTT
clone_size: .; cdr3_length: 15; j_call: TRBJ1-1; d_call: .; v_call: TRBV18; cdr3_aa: CASSPRARSGTEAFF; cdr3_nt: TGTGCCAGCTCACCCAGGGCTCGATCGGGCACTGAAGCTTTCTTT
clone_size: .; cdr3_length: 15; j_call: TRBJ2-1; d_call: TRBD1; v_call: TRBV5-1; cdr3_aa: CASSLRTGVHNEQFF; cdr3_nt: TGCGCCAGCAGCTTGAGGACAGGGGTACACAATGAGCAGTTCTTC
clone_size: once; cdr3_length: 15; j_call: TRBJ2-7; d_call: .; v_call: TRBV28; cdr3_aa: CASSPLPRAPYEQYF; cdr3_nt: TGTGCCAGCAGTCCTTTACCCAGGGCCCCCTACGAGCAGTACTTC
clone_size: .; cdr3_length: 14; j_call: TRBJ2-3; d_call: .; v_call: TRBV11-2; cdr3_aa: CASSLAAGADTQYF; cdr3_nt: TGTGCCAGCAGCTTAGCTGCAGGGGCGGATACGCAGTATTTT
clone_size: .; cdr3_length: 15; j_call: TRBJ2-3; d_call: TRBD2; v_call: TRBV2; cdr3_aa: CATLRAGGHTDTQYF; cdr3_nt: TGTGCCACCTTGCGAGCGGGAGGGCACACAGATACGCAGTATTTT
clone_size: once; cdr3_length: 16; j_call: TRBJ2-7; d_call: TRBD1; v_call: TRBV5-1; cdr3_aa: CASSSDPGQGIPGQYF; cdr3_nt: TGCGCCAGCAGCTCAGACCCGGGACAGGGTATCCCGGGGCAGTACTTC
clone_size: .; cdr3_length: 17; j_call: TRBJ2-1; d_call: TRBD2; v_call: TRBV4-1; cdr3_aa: CASSRGLAGSNYNEQFF; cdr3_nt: TGCGCCAGCAGCCGGGGACTAGCGGGGTCAAACTACAATGAGCAGTTCTTC
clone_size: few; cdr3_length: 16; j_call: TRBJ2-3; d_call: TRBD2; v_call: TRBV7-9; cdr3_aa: CASSQDWSSGTDTQYF; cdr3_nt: TGTGCCAGCAGCCAAGATTGGTCTAGCGGGACAGATACGCAGTATTTT
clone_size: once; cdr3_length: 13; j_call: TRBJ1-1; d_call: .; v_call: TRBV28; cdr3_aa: CASRQNLNTEAFF; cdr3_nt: TGTGCCAGCAGACAAAACCTGAACACTGAAGCTTTCTTT
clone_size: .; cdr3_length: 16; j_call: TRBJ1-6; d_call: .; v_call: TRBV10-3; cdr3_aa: CAISDADRGIGSPLHF; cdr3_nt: TGTGCCATCAGTGATGCCGACCGGGGGATCGGTTCACCCCTCCACTTT
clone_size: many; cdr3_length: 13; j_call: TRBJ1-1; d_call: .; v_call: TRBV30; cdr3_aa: CAWIGQLNTEAFF; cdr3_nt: TGTGCCTGGATTGGGCAGTTGAACACTGAAGCTTTCTTT
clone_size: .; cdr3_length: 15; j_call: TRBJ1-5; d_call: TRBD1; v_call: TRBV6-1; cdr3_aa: CASSEVGRGVQPQHF; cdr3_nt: TGTGCCAGCAGTGAAGTAGGCAGGGGGGTTCAGCCCCAGCATTTT
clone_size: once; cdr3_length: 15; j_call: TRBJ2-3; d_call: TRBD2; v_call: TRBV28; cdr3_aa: CASSLGGRGTDTQYF; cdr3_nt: TGTGCCAGCAGTTTGGGCGGGAGGGGCACAGATACGCAGTATTTT
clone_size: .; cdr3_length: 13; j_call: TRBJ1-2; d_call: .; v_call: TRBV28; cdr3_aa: CASSFEQYYGYTF; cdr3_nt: TGTGCCAGCAGTTTCGAACAGTACTATGGCTACACCTTC
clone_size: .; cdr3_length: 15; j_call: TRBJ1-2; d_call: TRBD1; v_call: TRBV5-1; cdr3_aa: CASSSDRGRGYGYTF; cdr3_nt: TGCGCCAGCAGCTCGGACAGGGGTCGGGGCTATGGCTACACCTTC
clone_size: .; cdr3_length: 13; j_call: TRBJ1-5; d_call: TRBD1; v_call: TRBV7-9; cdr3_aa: CASSSQGNQPQHF; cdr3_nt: TGTGCCAGCAGTTCACAGGGGAATCAGCCCCAGCATTTT
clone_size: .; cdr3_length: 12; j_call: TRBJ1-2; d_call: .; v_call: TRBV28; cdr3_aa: CARMTVDYGYTF; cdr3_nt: TGTGCCAGGATGACAGTAGACTATGGCTACACCTTC
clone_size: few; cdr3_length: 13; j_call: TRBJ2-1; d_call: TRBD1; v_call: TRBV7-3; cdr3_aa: CASSAGGHNEQFF; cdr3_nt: TGTGCCAGCAGCGCAGGGGGCCACAATGAGCAGTTCTTC